The 13 T cell receptor beta chains below come from one sample, sequenced in a study of regulatory T cells in long-lasting Graves disease. To make TCR beta libraries, researchers used iRepertoire HTBI primers and Arm-PCR of CDR3 regions. TCRdb reanalysed the multiplex PCR reads using MiXCR and keeps one entry per CDR3 protein. Counted here are roughly 400,000 distinct CDR3 sequences, approximately 16% occurring once; the ten biggest clones make up about 8.3%. Time point given: newly diagnosed GD, antithyroid drugs for less than 3 months. There was RNA extracted from PBMCs, and the TCR library was made from it. Another study also made use of these data, one on T cells in Graves' hyperthyroidism and ophthalmopathy.

The sample was peripheral blood mononuclear cells (PBMCs), taken at new diagnosis, from a patient treated with antithyroid drugs. The receptors here all came from a woman aged 40 to 55 with Graves disease.

This clonotype has a count of ten or more. The rearrangement joins TRBV20-1 to TRBJ1-5, with D possibly TRBD1 on 6 matching bases. The germline CDR1 and CDR2 sequences are DFQATT and SNEGSKA (reference sequence). This CDR3 is 15 amino acids long. Between the trimmed V and J ends, which lost 3 bases and 6 bases, there was a span of 18 bases. In DNA, the CDR3 is TGCAGTGCTAGGGATGAAACAGGGAGGGGTCAGCCCCAGCATTTT. It encodes CSARDETGRGQPQHF.

This clonotype was recorded many times. This chain joins TRBV3-1 and TRBJ2-7, with TRBD1 matching 7 bases. The CDR3 runs 14 residues. V lost 2 bases, J lost 3 bases, and 4 bases stayed unmatched. From germline, CDR1 is LGHDT and CDR2 YNNKEL (reference sequence). As DNA, the CDR3 is TGTGCCAGCAGCCAATCTGGGACAGACTACGAGCAGTACTTC. This translates into CASSQSGTDYEQYF.

This clonotype occurred many times. J is TRBJ2-1 and V is TRBV6-2 or TRBV6-3; unclear D gene. The CDR3 is 14 residues long. Germline values: CDR1 MNHEY, CDR2 SVGEGT. V lost 7 bases and J lost 3, with 13 bases in between. CDR3 bases: TGTGCCAGCACCCTGAATCCGGACTACAATGAGCAGTTCTTC. Amino acids: CASTLNPDYNEQFF.

In this sample, this clonotype turned up many times. This sequence joins TRBV2 and TRBJ2-7, with no clear D. The CDR3 has 13 amino acids. V was shortened by 3 bases and J by 6 bases, with 12 bases between the two germline ends. Germline CDR1 reads SNHLY; CDR2 reads FYNNEI. CDR3 DNA: TGTGCCAGCAGTGATAGTGTCCAAGGCGAGCAGTACTTC. Its protein product is CASSDSVQGEQYF.

This clonotype was found once. This CDR3 is missing its conserved last phenylalanine or tryptophan, likely due to a read error. The gene calls are TRBV5-4 and TRBJ1-1; TRBD1 might be the D (6 bases). The CDR3 loop spans 14 amino acids. Germline V gives CDR1 SGHNT, CDR2 YYREEE (reference sequence). V dropped 4 bases and J dropped 1 base, with 11 bases sitting between them. DNA for the CDR3: TGTGCCAGCAGCCTAGGGGGATCGAACACTGAAGCTTTCCTT. As protein: CASSLGGSNTEAFL.

This clonotype was recorded at least ten times. J is TRBJ2-1 and V is TRBV9; 7 positions match TRBD2. CDR3 length: 15 amino acids. Germline V lookup: CDR1 SGDLS, CDR2 YYNGEE. V lost 0 bases and J lost 6; bases outside the gene matches: 6. DNA for the CDR3: TGTGCCAGCAGCGTAGGCGGGAGCTTAGGCAATGAGCAGTTCTTC. Its protein product is CASSVGGSLGNEQFF.

There are many counts of this clonotype. The gene calls are TRBV29-1 and TRBJ2-1; 12 positions match TRBD2. The CDR3 length is 12 residues. V gave up 4 bases and J gave up 13 bases; unmatched junction bases: 5. Per germline, CDR1 SQVTM and CDR2 ANQGSEA. The CDR3 DNA reads TGCAGCGTTGCGCTAGCGGGAGGGGATCAGTTCTTC. This gives the protein CSVALAGGDQFF.

This clonotype was recorded at least ten times. The chain carries TRBV6-1 and TRBJ2-1; weak D call: TRBD1 (6 bases). The CDR3 consists of 14 residues. Germline lookup yields CDR1 MNHNS and CDR2 SASEGT. V lost 5 bases to trimming and J lost 4 bases, with 12 bases between them. CDR3 residues: CASSRSGQYNEQFF. CDR3 coding DNA: TGTGCCAGCAGTCGTTCGGGACAATACAATGAGCAGTTCTTC.

This clonotype appeared many times. J is TRBJ2-2 and V is TRBV28, with 7 nucleotides matching TRBD2. This CDR3 has 15 residues. Germline CDR1 and CDR2: MDHEN and SYDVKM. Unmatched junction bases numbered 8, after V lost 6 bases and J lost 4 bases. The DNA for the CDR3 is TGTGCCAGCAGCCTTCTTCTAGCGGTCACCGGGGAGCTGTTTTTT. It is translated as CASSLLLAVTGELFF.

There are many counts of this clonotype. The chain recombines TRBV27 with TRBJ1-1, with D possibly TRBD1 on 5 matching bases. Germline-derived CDR1 and CDR2 are MNHEY and SMNVEV (reference sequence). Trimming left V 10 bases short and J 2 bases short, with 23 bases between. The CDR3 runs 16 residues. The CDR3 nucleotides read TGTGCCACCCGACCCGGCCACCGGACATACAACACTGAAGCTTTCTTT. It specifies CATRPGHRTYNTEAFF.

The chain couples TRBV29-1 to TRBJ1-2; maybe TRBD1 (6 bases). Germline V lookup: CDR1 SQVTM, CDR2 ANQGSEA. CDR3 length: 13 residues. The ends were cut back, 4 bases at V and 2 bases at J, with 11 bases in the middle. CDR3 in amino acids: CSVGGRGNYGYTF. The CDR3 DNA reads as TGCAGCGTTGGCGGCAGGGGCAACTATGGCTACACCTTC.

This clonotype showed up many times. In nucleotides, the CDR3 is TGCGCCAGCAGTGAACCGGGGCTCGGAGAGACCCAGTACTTC. Protein sequence: CASSEPGLGETQYF. The V gene is TRBV10-2, the J gene TRBJ2-5; D is tentatively TRBD1 or TRBD2 (5 bases each). CDR1 WSHSY and CDR2 SAAADI come from the germline V gene. V was pared by 3 bases and J by 4 bases, with 12 bases between. This CDR3 region has 14 residues.

This clonotype was seen many times. The rearrangement links TRBV9 to TRBJ2-1; the D gene is possibly TRBD1 (6 bases). Looked up from germline, CDR1 is SGDLS and CDR2 is YYNGEE. V was pared by 0 bases and J by 0 bases, with 10 bases between. There are 16 residues in the CDR3. The CDR3 DNA is TGTGCCAGCAGCGTAGACCACAGGGACTCCTACAATGAGCAGTTCTTC. Protein product: CASSVDHRDSYNEQFF.